This TCR beta chain was identified in a study of memory CD4+ T cells and cytomegalovirus serostatus. About the study: Healthy Belgian adult donors included about nine CMV-positive and some 25 CMV-negative people.

With regard to this clone: Its specificity is unknown.

Study observations and caveats: Suggested: most of the CMV-linked TCR signature lies in CD4+ memory cells.

As processed by the authors: After removing out-of-frame reads, around 2 million distinct TCRbeta sequences remained. TCRdb keeps only in-frame clones here, not all; method: immunoSEQ multiplex PCR. The V and J calls and clone size are taken from that table; D and trimming were inferred from the DNA. The table includes about 57,000 clones, roughly 80% detected once. Single viable CD3+CD4+CD8-CD45RO+ cells were sorted as the memory CD4+ T cells. Germline V gene sequence: CDR1 SGHAT, CDR2 FQNNGV. The CDR3 is 15 residues long. The germline V and J ends were trimmed by 1 base and 4 bases, with 13 bases remaining between them.

This TCR was sampled from an adult in good health and CMV-seronegative. The sequenced sample was memory CD4+ T cells from blood. The genes are TRBV11-2 and TRBJ2-5, with D hard to call. The CDR3 loop reads CASSLGGFKGETQYF. CDR3 DNA sequence: TGTGCCAGCAGCTTAGGTGGTTTCAAAGGAGAGACCCAGTACTTC.